The clone carrying this T cell receptor (beta chain) was observed a single time. The data belong to a study of cytomegalovirus exposure and HLA in healthy donors. This CDR3 has 15 amino acids. V was clipped by 7 bases and J by 1 base, with 16 bases between them. The V gene's germline CDR1 is SNHLY and CDR2 FYNNEI. PCR amplification relied on 60 Vbeta primers (plus 13 Jbeta primers). Sequencing was performed with immunoSEQ multiplex PCR; in TCRdb, only in-frame clones are kept and a portion is missing. The data contain more than 110,000 clones, 75% of them seen just once; the ten biggest clones take up around 7%.

The sample comprised PBMCs. The rearrangement uses TRBV2 and TRBJ1-1; TRBD1 might be the D (6 bases). The clonotype was recovered from a man aged 25 to 40 in good health and CMV-seronegative. The CDR3 is CASKLGQRRNTEAFF. The CDR3, as DNA: TGTGCCAGCAAATTAGGACAGCGTAGGAACACTGAAGCTTTCTTT.